Here is one TCR beta chain with its context. The data derive from a study of human T cells and chemical hapten exposure. The CDR3 contains 17 residues. The V gene end was trimmed by 0 bases and the J gene end by 6 bases; junction bases not matched to a gene: 6. Looked up from germline, CDR1 is SGHRS and CDR2 is YFSETQ. Each CDR3 protein is one row after TCRdb ran MiXCR on the RACE reads. Of roughly 96,000 distinct CDR3 sequences in the sample, 7% to 10% were seen once. Indicated time point: patch test 2, 6 weeks after DPC sensitization. Treatment noted: therapeutic diphenylcyclopropenone sensitization with weekly scalp DPC.

This receptor was obtained from a middle-aged woman with alopecia areata. Some clones in this sample may be carry-over from other donors' samples. The chain carries TRBV5-1 and TRBJ2-1; 13 bases align to TRBD2. Here the sequenced sample was whole blood, taken in connection with sensitization to the hapten diphenylcyclopropenone (DPC). CDR3 sequence: CASSLGTSGRGVNEQFF. The CDR3 DNA reads TGCGCCAGCAGCTTGGGGACTAGCGGGAGAGGGGTCAATGAGCAGTTCTTC.